Described below is a single TCR beta chain sequence and its context. This record comes from a study of cytomegalovirus exposure and HLA in healthy donors. The PCR contained 60 Vbeta and 13 Jbeta primers. Measured with immunoSEQ multiplex PCR; TCRdb has only the in-frame clones, and not every one. This sample's clone table lists some 84,000 clones. The CDR3 sequence is 17 residues long. V lost 0 bases and J lost 3, with 16 bases in between. Per the germline V gene, CDR1 is SGHNT and CDR2 is YYREEE (reference sequence). Sequenced material: PBMCs. The TCR comes from a man aged 50 to 60 in good health and CMV-seronegative. This chain links TRBV5-4 with TRBJ2-1, with D possibly being TRBD2 (6 bases). The CDR3 DNA is TGTGCCAGCAGCTTGGGCGGTGGAGGGGCCAACTACAATGAGCAGTTCTTC. It encodes CASSLGGGGANYNEQFF.